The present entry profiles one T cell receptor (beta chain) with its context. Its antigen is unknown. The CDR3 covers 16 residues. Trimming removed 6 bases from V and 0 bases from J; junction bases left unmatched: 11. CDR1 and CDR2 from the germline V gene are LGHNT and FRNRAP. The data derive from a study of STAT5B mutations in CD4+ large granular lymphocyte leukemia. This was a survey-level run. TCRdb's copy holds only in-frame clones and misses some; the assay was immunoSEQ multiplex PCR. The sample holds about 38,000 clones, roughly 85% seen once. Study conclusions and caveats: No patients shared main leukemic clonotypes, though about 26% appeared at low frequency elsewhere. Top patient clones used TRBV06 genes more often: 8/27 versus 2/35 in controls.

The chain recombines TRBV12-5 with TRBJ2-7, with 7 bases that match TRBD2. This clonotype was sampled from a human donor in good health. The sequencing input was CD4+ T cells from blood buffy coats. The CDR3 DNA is TGTGCTAGTGGATCAAGCGGGACCTGGTCCTCCTACGAGCAGTACTTC. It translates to CASGSSGTWSSYEQYF.